The T cell receptor (beta chain) under discussion was sequenced for a study of a mutant IDH1 vaccine in newly diagnosed glioma. Across the whole study: An approximately 62% male, about 38% female split and a mean age of approximately 38 years characterized treated patients. Earlier care involved radiotherapy, temozolomide, or both, and the majority received both. The timing of visit V12 was week 35, and that of visit V13 was week 47. Findings of the study overall: Top-clonotype changes in peripheral T cells seemed unrelated to pseudoprogression.

Assay used: immunoSEQ multiplex PCR; TCRdb lists only in-frame clones, some missing. This sample yields around 40,000 clones, of which 70% to 85% are seen a single time; under 20% belongs to the top ten. Regarding this clone: Its antigen is unknown. The sample has other DNA sequences that encode this CDR3 too.

Described time point: week 47, end of study. Each vaccine dose was 300 ug of mutant IDH1 20-mer peptide, with topical imiquimod. V trimming: 5 bases; J trimming: 0 bases; junction bases outside the gene matches: 3. CDR1 and CDR2 from the germline V gene are MNHEY and SVGAGI. CDR3 length: 15 residues. The material was PBMCs, obtained from a glioma patient whose treatment included an IDH1 peptide vaccine. The receptor was isolated from a man aged 18 to 29 with glioma. Some clones in this sample may be carry-over from other donors' samples. The V call is TRBV6-5, the J call TRBJ1-5, with 8 bases fitting TRBD1. CDR3 bases: TGTGCCAGCAGTCGCGACAGGGGTAGCAATCAGCCCCAGCATTTT. Translation gives CASSRDRGSNQPQHF.